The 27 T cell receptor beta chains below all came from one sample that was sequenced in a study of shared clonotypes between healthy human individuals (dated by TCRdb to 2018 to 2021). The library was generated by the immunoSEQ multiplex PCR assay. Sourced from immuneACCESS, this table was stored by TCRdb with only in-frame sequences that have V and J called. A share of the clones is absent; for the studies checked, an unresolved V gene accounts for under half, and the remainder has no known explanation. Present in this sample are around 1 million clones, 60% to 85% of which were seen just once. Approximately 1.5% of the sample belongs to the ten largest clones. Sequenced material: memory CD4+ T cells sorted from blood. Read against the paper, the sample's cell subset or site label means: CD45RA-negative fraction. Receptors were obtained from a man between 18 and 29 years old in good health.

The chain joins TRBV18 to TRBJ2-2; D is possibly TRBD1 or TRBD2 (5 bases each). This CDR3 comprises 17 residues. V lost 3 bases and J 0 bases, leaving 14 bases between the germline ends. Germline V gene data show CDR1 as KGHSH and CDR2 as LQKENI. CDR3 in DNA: TGTGCCAGCTCACCCCGGCTGGGGGTCGCGAACACCGGGGAGCTGTTTTTT. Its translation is CASSPRLGVANTGELFF.

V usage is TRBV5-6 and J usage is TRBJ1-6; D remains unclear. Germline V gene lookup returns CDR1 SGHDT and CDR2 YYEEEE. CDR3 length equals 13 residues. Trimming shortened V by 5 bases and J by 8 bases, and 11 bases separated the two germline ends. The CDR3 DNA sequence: TGTGCCAGCAGGTATTTCCAGGATTCACCCCTCCACTTT. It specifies CASRYFQDSPLHF.

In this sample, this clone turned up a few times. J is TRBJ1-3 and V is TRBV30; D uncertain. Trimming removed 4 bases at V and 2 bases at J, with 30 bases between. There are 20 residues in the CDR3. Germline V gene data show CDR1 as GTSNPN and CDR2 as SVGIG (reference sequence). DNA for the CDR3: TGTGCCTGGACTGGAGAAACCCCCCAGAAAGCGCGCTTCACTGGAAACACCATATATTTT. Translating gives CAWTGETPQKARFTGNTIYF.

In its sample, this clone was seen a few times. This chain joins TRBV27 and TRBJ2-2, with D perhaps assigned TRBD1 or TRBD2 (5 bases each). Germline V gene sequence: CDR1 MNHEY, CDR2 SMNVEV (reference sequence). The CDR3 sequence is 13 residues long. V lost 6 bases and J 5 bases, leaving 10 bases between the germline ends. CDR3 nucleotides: TGTGCCAGCAGCCTCGGGGCGACCGGGGAGCTGTTTTTT. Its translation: CASSLGATGELFF.

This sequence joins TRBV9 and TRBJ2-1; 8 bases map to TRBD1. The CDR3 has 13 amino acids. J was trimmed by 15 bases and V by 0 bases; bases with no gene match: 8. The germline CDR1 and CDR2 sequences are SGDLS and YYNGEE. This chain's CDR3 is CASSVASSGGTFF. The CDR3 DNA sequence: TGTGCCAGCAGCGTAGCGTCATCAGGGGGCACGTTCTTC.

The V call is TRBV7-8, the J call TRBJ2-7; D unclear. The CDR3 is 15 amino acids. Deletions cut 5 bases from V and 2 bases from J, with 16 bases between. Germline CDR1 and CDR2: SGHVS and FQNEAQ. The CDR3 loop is CASSPPPFVTYEQYF. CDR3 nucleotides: TGTGCCAGCAGCCCCCCGCCGTTTGTAACCTACGAGCAGTACTTC.

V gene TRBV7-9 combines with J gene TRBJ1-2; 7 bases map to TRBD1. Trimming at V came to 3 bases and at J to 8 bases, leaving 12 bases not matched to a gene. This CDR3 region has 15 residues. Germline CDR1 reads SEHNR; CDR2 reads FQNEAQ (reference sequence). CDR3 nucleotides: TGTGCCAGCAGCTTCCTGACAGGGATCGGACTAGGCTACACCTTC. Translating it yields CASSFLTGIGLGYTF.

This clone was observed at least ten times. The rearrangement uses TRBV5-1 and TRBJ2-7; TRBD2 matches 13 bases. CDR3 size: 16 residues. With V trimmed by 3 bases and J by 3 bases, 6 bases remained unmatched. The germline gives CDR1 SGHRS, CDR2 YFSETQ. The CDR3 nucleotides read TGCGCCAGCAGCTCGGTACTAGCGGGAGGGGGCTACGAGCAGTACTTC. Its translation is CASSSVLAGGGYEQYF.

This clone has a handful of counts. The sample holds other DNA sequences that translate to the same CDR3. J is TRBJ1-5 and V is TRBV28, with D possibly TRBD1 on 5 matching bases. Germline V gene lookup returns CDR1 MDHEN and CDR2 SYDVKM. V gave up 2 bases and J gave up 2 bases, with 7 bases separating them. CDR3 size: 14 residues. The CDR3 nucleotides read TGTGCCAGCAGTTTAGAAGGGGGCAATCAGCCCCAGCATTTT. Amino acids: CASSLEGGNQPQHF.

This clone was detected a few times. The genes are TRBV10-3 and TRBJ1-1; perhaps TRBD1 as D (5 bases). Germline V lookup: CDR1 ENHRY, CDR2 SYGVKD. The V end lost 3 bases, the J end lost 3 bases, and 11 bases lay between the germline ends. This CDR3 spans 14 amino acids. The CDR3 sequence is CAISDQGRHTEAFF. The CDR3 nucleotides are TGTGCCATCAGTGACCAGGGACGGCACACTGAAGCTTTCTTT.

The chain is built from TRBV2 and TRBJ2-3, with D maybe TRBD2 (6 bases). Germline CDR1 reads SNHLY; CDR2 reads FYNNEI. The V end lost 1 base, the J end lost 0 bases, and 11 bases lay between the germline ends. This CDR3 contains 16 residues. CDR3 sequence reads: CASSEGLAISTDTQYF. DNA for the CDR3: TGTGCCAGCAGTGAAGGGCTAGCGATTAGCACAGATACGCAGTATTTT.

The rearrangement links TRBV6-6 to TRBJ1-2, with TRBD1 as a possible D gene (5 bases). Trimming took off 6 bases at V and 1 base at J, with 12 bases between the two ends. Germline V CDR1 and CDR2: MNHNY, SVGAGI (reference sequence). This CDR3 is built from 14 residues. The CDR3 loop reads CASSSRQFNYGYTF. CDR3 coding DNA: TGTGCCAGCAGCTCCCGACAGTTTAACTATGGCTACACCTTC.

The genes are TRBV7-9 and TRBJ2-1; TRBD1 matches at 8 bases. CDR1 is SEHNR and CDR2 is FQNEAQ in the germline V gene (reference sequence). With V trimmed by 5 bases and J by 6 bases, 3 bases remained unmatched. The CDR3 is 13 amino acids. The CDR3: CASSLGQGNEQFF. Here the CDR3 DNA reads TGTGCCAGCAGCCTCGGACAGGGCAATGAGCAGTTCTTC. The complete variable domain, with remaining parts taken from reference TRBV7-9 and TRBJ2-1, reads DTGVSQNPRHKITKRGQNVTFRCDPISEHNRLYWYRQTLGQGPEFLTYFQNEAQLEKSRLLSDRFSAERPKGSFSTLEIQRTEQGDSAMYLCASSLGQGNEQFFGPGTRLTVL.

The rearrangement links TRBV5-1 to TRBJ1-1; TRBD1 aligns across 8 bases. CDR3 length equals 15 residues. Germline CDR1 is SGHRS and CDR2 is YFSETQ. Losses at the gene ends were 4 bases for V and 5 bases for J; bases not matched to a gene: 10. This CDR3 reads CASSLTGAKTTEAFF. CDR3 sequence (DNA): TGCGCCAGCAGCCTGACAGGGGCGAAGACGACTGAAGCTTTCTTT.

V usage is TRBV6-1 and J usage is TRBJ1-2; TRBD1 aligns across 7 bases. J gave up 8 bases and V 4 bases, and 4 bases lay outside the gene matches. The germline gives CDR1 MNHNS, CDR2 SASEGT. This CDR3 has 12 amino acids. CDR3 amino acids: CASSVTGVGYTF. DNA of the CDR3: TGTGCCAGCAGTGTAACAGGGGTCGGCTACACCTTC.

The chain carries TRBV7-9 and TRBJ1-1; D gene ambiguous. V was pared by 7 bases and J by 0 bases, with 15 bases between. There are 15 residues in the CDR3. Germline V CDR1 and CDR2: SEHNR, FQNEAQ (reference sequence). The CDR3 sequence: CASIRISNLNTEAFF. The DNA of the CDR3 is TGTGCCAGCATCCGTATCAGCAACCTGAACACTGAAGCTTTCTTT.

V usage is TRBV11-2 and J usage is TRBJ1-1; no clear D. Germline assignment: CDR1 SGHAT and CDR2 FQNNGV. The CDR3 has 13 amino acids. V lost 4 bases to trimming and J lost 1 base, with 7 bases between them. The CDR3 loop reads CASSWGGNTEAFF. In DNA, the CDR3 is TGTGCCAGCAGCTGGGGAGGGAACACTGAAGCTTTCTTT.

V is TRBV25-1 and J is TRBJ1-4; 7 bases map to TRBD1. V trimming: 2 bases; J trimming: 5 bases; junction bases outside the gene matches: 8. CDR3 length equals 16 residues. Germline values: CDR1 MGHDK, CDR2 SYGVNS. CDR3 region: CASSERDSKGNEKLFF. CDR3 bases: TGTGCCAGCAGTGAACGGGACAGCAAAGGGAATGAAAAACTGTTTTTT.

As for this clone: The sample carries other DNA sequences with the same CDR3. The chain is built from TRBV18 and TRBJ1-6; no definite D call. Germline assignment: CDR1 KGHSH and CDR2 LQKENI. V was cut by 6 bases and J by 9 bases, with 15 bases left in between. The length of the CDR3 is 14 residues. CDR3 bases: TGTGCCAGCTCGCCGCAAGGGTCAGGTTCACCCCTCCACTTT. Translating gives CASSPQGSGSPLHF.

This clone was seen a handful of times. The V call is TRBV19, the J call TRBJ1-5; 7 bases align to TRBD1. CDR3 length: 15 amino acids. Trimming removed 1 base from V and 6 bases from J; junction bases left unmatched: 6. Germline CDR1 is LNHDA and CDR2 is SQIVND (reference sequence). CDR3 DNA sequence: TGTGCCAGTAGTATAGCAGGACAGGCGATTCAGCCCCAGCATTTT. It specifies CASSIAGQAIQPQHF. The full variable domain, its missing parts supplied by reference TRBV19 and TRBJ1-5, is DGGITQSPKYLFRKEGQNVTLSCEQNLNHDAMYWYRQDPGQGLRLIYYSQIVNDFQKGDIAEGYSVSREKKESFPLTVTSAQKNPTAFYLCASSIAGQAIQPQHFGDGTRLSIL.

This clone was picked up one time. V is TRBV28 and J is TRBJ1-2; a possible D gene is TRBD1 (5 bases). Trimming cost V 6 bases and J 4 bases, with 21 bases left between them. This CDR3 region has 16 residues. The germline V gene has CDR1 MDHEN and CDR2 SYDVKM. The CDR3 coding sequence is TGTGCCAGCAGCGACCAACCCACAGGACTCTTCTATGGCTACACCTTC. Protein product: CASSDQPTGLFYGYTF.

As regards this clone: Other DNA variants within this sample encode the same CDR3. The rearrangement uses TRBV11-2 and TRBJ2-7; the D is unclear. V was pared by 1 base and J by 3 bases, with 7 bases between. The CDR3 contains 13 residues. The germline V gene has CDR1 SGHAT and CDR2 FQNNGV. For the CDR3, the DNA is TGTGCCAGCAGCTTAGGGGTCCTCTACGAGCAGTACTTC. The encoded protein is CASSLGVLYEQYF. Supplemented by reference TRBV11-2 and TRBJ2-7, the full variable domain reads EAGVAQSPRYKIIEKRQSVAFWCNPISGHATLYWYQQILGQGPKLLIQFQNNGVVDDSQLPKDRFSAERLKGVDSTLKIQPAKLEDSAVYLCASSLGVLYEQYFGPGTRLTVT.

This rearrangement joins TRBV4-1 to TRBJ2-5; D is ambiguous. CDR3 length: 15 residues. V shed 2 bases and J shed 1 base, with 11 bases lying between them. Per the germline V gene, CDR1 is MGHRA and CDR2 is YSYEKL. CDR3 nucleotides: TGCGCCAGCAGCCAACCGGCACTACGCCAAGAGACCCAGTACTTC. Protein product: CASSQPALRQETQYF.

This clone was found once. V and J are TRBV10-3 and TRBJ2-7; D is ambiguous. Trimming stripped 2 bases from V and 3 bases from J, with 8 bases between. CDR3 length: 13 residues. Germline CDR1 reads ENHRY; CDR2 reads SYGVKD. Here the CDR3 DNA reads TGTGCCATCAGTGAGATGCCGGACTACGAGCAGTACTTC. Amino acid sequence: CAISEMPDYEQYF.

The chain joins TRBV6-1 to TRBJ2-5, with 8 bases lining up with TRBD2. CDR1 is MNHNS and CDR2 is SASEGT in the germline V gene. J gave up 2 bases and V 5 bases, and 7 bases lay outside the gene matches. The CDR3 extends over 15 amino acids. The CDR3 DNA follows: TGTGCCAGCAGTTCATCCCGGGGGGGGCAAGAGACCCAGTACTTC. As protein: CASSSSRGGQETQYF.

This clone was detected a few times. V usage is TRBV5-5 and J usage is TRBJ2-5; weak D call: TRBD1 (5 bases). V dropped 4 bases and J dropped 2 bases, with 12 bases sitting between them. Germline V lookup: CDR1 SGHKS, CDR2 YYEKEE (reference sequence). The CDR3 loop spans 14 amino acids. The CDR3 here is CASSPGRAQETQYF. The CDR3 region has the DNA TGTGCCAGCAGCCCCGGCAGGGCTCAAGAGACCCAGTACTTC.

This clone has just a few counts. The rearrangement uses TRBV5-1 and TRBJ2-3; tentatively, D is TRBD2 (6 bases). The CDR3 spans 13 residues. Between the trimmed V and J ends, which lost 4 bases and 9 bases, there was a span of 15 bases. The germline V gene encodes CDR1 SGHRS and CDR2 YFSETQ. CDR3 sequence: CASSVLGEATQYF. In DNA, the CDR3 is TGCGCCAGCAGCGTACTAGGGGAGGCCACGCAGTATTTT.